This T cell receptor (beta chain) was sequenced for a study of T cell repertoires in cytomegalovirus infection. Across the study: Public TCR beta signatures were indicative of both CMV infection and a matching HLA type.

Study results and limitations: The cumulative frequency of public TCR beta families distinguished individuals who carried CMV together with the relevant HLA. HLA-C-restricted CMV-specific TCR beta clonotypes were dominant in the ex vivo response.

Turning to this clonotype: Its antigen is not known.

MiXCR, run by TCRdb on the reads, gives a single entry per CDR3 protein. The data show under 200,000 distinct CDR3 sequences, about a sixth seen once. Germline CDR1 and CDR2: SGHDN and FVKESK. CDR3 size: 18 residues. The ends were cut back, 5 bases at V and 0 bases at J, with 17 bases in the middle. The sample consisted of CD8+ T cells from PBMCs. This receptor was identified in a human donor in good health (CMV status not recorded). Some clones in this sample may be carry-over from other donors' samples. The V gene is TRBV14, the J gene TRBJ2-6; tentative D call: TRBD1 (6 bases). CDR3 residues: CASSERGGHSSGANVLTF. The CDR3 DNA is TGTGCCAGCAGCGAGAGAGGGGGACACTCCTCTGGGGCCAACGTCCTGACTTTC.